Sequencing of this TCR beta chain was carried out in a study of cytomegalovirus exposure and HLA in healthy donors. As for the study in general: Earlier work reported 95 million to 130 million unique TCR beta sequences from 150 million to 200 million T cells.

The germline V gene encodes CDR1 SGHTA and CDR2 FQGNSA. The CDR3 has 14 amino acids. PCR was performed using 60 Vbeta and 13 Jbeta primers. Generated by immunoSEQ multiplex PCR, the TCRdb table keeps only in-frame clones and is missing some. The data show 200,000 to 250,000 clones, around 83% seen once. Study-level results: Association of a missense DCLRE1C variant with TCR beta V- and J-gene trimming was reported in a later analysis.

Concerning this clone itself: Its antigen is still unknown. The junction departs from the called germline gene at one end, perhaps through a read error.

Material: PBMCs. This chain links TRBV7-2 with TRBJ1-4, with 7 bases aligning to TRBD1. This TCR was recovered from a woman aged 40 to 50 in good health and CMV-seronegative. CDR3 amino acids: CVSSFGGGDEKLFF. The CDR3 region has the DNA TGTGTCAGCAGCTTTGGAGGGGGCGATGAAAAACTGTTTTTT.